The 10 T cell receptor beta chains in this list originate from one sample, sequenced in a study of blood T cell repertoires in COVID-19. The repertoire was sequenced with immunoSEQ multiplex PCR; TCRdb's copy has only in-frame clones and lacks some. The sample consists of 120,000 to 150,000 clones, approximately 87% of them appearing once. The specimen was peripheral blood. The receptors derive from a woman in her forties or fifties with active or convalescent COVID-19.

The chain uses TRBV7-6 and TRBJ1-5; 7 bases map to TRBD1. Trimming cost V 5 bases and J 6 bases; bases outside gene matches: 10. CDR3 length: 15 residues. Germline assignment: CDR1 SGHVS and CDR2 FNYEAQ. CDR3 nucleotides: TGTGCCAGCAGCCGCGGGACAGCTTCAGGTCAGCCCCAGCATTTT. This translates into CASSRGTASGQPQHF.

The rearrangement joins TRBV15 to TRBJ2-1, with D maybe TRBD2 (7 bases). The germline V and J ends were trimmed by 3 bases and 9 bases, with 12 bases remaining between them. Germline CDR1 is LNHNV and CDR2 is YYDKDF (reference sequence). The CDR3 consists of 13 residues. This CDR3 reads CATSRGAGAEQFF. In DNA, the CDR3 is TGTGCCACCAGCAGGGGTGCGGGGGCTGAGCAGTTCTTC.

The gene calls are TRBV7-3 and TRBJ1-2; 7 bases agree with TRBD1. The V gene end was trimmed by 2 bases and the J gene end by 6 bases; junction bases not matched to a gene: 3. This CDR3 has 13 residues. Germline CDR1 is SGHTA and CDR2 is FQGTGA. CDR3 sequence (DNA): TGTGCCAGCAGCTTAGACAGGGATCATGGCTACACCTTC. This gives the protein CASSLDRDHGYTF.

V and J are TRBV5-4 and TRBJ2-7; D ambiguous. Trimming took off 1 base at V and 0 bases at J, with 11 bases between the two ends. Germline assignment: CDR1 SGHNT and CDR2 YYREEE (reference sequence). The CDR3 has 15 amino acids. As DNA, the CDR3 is TGTGCCAGCAGCTTGTCCGGAGACCTCTCCTACGAGCAGTACTTC. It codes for CASSLSGDLSYEQYF.

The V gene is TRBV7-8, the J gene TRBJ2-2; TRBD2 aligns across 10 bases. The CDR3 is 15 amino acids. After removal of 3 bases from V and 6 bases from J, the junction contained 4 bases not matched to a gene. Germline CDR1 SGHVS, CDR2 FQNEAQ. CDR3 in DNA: TGTGCCAGCAGCTTGGTAGCGGGGGGTTCCGGGGAGCTGTTTTTT. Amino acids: CASSLVAGGSGELFF.

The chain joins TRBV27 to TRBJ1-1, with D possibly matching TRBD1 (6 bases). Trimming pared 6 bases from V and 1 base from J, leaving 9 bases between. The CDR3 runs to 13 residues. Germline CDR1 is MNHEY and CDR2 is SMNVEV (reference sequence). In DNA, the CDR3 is TGTGCCAGCAGAAACAGGGCGAACACTGAAGCTTTCTTT. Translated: CASRNRANTEAFF.

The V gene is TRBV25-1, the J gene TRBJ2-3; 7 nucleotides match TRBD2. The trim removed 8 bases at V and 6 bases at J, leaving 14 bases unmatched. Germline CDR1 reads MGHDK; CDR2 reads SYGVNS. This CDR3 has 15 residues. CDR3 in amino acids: CASRVGGSWVDTQYF. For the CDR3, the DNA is TGTGCCAGCCGGGTGGGCGGGAGTTGGGTTGATACGCAGTATTTT.

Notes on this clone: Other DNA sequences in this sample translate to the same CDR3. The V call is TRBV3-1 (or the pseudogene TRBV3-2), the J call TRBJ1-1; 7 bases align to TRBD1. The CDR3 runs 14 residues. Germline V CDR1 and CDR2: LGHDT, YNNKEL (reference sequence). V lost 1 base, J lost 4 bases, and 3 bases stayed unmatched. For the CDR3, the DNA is TGTGCCAGCAGCCAAGTGGCAGGGGGCACTGAAGCTTTCTTT. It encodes CASSQVAGGTEAFF.

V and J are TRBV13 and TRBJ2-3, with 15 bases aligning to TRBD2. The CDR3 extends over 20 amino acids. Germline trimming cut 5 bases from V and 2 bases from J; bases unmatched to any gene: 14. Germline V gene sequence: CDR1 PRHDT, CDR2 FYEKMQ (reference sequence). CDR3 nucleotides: TGTGCCAGCAGCGTAACCTCCTGGACTAGCGGGAGGGACCACACAGATACGCAGTATTTT. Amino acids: CASSVTSWTSGRDHTDTQYF.

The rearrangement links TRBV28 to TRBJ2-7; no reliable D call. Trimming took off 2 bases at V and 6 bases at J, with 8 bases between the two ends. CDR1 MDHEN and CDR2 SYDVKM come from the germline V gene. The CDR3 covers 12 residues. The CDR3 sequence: CASSLQAGEQYF. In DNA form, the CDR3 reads TGTGCCAGCAGTTTACAGGCCGGCGAGCAGTACTTC.